This T cell receptor (beta chain) comes out of a study of shared clonotypes between healthy human individuals. Sequenced by immunoSEQ multiplex PCR; TCRdb stores in-frame clones only, minus some. The sample lists roughly 1,100,000 clones, more than 65% occurring once. Donors comprised only Caucasian adults living in Nashville, Tennessee. The CDR3 contains 13 residues. V shed 1 base and J shed 3 bases, with 6 bases lying between them. Germline V lookup: CDR1 MNHEY, CDR2 SMNVEV (reference sequence). The chain links TRBV27 to TRBJ2-5; D unclear. The TCR comes from a man between 18 and 29 years old in good health. The sample taken for sequencing was memory CD4+ T cells sorted from blood. Documented subset: CD45RA-negative fraction. The CDR3 region has the DNA TGTGCCAGCAGTTTATGGTCGGAAGAGACCCAGTACTTC. Amino acids: CASSLWSEETQYF.